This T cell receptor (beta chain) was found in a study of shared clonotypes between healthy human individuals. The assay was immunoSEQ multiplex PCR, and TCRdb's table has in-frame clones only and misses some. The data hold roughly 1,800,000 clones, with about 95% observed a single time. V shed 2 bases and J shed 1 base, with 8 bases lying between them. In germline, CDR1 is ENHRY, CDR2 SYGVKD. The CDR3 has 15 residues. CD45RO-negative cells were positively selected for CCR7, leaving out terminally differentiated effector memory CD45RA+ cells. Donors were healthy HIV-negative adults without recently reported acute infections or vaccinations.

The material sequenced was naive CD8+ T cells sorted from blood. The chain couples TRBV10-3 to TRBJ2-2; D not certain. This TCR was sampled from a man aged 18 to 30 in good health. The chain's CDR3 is CAISETAENTGELFF. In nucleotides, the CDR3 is TGTGCCATCAGTGAGACAGCAGAGAACACCGGGGAGCTGTTTTTT.